The sequence of this T cell receptor (beta chain) was determined in a study of T-cell reconstitution after alpha-beta-depleted transplantation in children. CDR3 length: 14 residues. J lost 4 bases, V lost 10 bases, and 4 bases had no gene match. During its preparation, the TCRbeta library received unique molecular identifiers. TCRdb analysed the PCR reads with MiXCR anew, one entry per CDR3 protein. Of some 590,000 distinct CDR3 sequences listed, over 9.5% are singletons. This clonotype was counted at least ten times. The rearrangement joins TRBV12-3 or TRBV12-4 to TRBJ2-3; 14 nucleotides align to TRBD2. The receptor comes from a human donor who donated a stem cell graft to a child with acute myeloid leukemia. The input for sequencing was PBMCs from the stem cell graft donor, taken from the stem cell graft. CDR3 loop: CATRLAGGADTQYF. In DNA form, the CDR3 reads TGTGCCACGAGACTAGCGGGAGGGGCAGATACGCAGTATTTT.